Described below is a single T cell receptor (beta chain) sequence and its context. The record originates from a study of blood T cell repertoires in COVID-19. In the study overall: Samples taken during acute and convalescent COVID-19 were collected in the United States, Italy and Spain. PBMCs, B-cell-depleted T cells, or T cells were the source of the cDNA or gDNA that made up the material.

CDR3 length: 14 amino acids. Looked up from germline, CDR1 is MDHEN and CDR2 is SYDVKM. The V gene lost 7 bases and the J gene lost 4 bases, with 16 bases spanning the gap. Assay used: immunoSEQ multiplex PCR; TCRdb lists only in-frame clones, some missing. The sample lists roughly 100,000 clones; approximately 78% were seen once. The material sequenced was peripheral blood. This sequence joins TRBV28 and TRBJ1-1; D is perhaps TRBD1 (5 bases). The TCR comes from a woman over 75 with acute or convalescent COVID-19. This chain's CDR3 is CASNPTGGGTEAFF. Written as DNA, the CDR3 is TGTGCCAGCAACCCTACAGGCGGGGGCACTGAAGCTTTCTTT.